Listed below are T cell receptor beta chains from one sample, sequenced in a study of CD8+ T cells in alopecia areata. Only in-frame clones appear in the TCRdb table, and some are missing; sequencing was by immunoSEQ multiplex PCR. The data contain about 180,000 clones, roughly half of them seen just once; the ten biggest clones take up over 9.5%. The sequencing used CD8+ T cells sorted from blood, collected between weeks 51 and 52, from a patient treated with tofacitinib. The receptors derive from a human donor with alopecia areata. CDR3s include the opening cysteine and the closing phenylalanine or tryptophan. Each record gives: CDR3 protein, J gene, V gene.

CDR3aa: CSVEGEVGRGMETQYF
j_gene: TRBJ2-5
v_gene: TRBV29-1

CDR3aa: CASSQDHPNTGELFF
j_gene: TRBJ2-2
v_gene: TRBV4-2

CDR3aa: CASSRLAEETQYF
j_gene: TRBJ2-5
v_gene: TRBV6-1

CDR3aa: CASSVVWERGDTGELFF
j_gene: TRBJ2-2
v_gene: TRBV6-1

CDR3aa: CSVSGTGGYEQYF
j_gene: TRBJ2-7
v_gene: TRBV29-1

CDR3aa: CASSLDREDGYTF
j_gene: TRBJ1-2
v_gene: TRBV6-5

CDR3aa: CASSSRQGLTEAFF
j_gene: TRBJ1-1
v_gene: TRBV27

CDR3aa: CAWSPPNRGIYEQYF
j_gene: TRBJ2-7
v_gene: TRBV30

CDR3aa: CASSPGTDSNQPQHF
j_gene: TRBJ1-5
v_gene: TRBV4-2

CDR3aa: CASSPGLSSSYEQYF
j_gene: TRBJ2-7
v_gene: TRBV4-3

CDR3aa: CASTPGQGAYEQYF
j_gene: TRBJ2-7
v_gene: TRBV9

CDR3aa: CASSIGGLEQYF
j_gene: TRBJ2-7
v_gene: TRBV7-9

CDR3aa: CASSEAIRSGELFF
j_gene: TRBJ2-2
v_gene: TRBV6-1

CDR3aa: CASSYTLGADTEAFF
j_gene: TRBJ1-1
v_gene: TRBV6-5

CDR3aa: CASSLGGIYEQYF
j_gene: TRBJ2-7
v_gene: TRBV7-9

CDR3aa: CASSFRGASYGYTF
j_gene: TRBJ1-2
v_gene: TRBV11-1

CDR3aa: CAWSVWDGYEQYF
j_gene: TRBJ2-7
v_gene: TRBV30

CDR3aa: CSAAEGQHRQETQYF
j_gene: TRBJ2-5
v_gene: TRBV29-1

CDR3aa: CASSPTTGEGSYNEQFF
j_gene: TRBJ2-1
v_gene: TRBV9

CDR3aa: CASSWGAGEAFF
j_gene: TRBJ1-1
v_gene: TRBV7-9

CDR3aa: CASSSGVNEQFF
j_gene: TRBJ2-1
v_gene: TRBV7-9

CDR3aa: CASSQVRGRGNTEAFF
j_gene: TRBJ1-1
v_gene: TRBV4-1

CDR3aa: CASSIDPRRKANTGELFF
j_gene: TRBJ2-2
v_gene: TRBV19

CDR3aa: CASSLGQGFYNEQFF
j_gene: TRBJ2-1
v_gene: TRBV27

CDR3aa: CASSLGGPNEQFF
j_gene: TRBJ2-1
v_gene: TRBV5-6

CDR3aa: CASSLEGDTEAFF
j_gene: TRBJ1-1
v_gene: TRBV13

CDR3aa: CASSFVDRGRGDGYTF
j_gene: TRBJ1-2
v_gene: TRBV7-9

CDR3aa: CASSLGSGNNQPQHF
j_gene: TRBJ1-5
v_gene: TRBV4-2

CDR3aa: CASSTPERTDTQYF
j_gene: TRBJ2-3
v_gene: TRBV19

CDR3aa: CAWSSYEGQAYNQPQHF
j_gene: TRBJ1-5
v_gene: TRBV30

CDR3aa: CSVQGEVYGYTF
j_gene: TRBJ1-2
v_gene: TRBV29-1

CDR3aa: CASSGTESGYGYTF
j_gene: TRBJ1-2
v_gene: TRBV4-3

CDR3aa: CASNRDRVAYGYTF
j_gene: TRBJ1-2
v_gene: TRBV5-1

CDR3aa: CSVVGGTGELFF
j_gene: TRBJ2-2
v_gene: TRBV29-1

CDR3aa: CAWSVHGNEQFF
j_gene: TRBJ2-1
v_gene: TRBV30

CDR3aa: CSVRPGQGAVGEQFF
j_gene: TRBJ2-1
v_gene: TRBV29-1

CDR3aa: CASSLVSGRANVLTF
j_gene: TRBJ2-6
v_gene: TRBV7-9

CDR3aa: CASRAIDFQKLFF
j_gene: TRBJ1-4
v_gene: TRBV27

CDR3aa: CASSYSPSIETQYF
j_gene: TRBJ2-5
v_gene: TRBV6-5

CDR3aa: CASSTTGGSNQPQHF
j_gene: TRBJ1-5
v_gene: TRBV6-5

CDR3aa: CASSQWVGLYQETQYF
j_gene: TRBJ2-5
v_gene: TRBV4-3

CDR3aa: CASSLVAGGSYEQYF
j_gene: TRBJ2-7
v_gene: TRBV7-9

CDR3aa: CASSYGQGAAYGYTF
j_gene: TRBJ1-2
v_gene: TRBV13

CDR3aa: CASSVQDYEQYF
j_gene: TRBJ2-7
v_gene: TRBV7-8

CDR3aa: CASSSDPETYEQYF
j_gene: TRBJ2-7
v_gene: TRBV5-4